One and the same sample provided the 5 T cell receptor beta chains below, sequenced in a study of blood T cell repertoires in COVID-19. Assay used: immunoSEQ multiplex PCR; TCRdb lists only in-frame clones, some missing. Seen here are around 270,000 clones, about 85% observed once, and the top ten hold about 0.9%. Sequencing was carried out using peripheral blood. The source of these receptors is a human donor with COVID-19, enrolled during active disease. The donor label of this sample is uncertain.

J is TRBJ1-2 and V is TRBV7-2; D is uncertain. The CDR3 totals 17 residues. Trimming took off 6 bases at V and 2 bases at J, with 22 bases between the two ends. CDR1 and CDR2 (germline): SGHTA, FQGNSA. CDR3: CASRVDSPRQSNYGYTF. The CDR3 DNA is TGTGCCAGCAGGGTGGACTCCCCCCGGCAAAGCAACTATGGCTACACCTTC.

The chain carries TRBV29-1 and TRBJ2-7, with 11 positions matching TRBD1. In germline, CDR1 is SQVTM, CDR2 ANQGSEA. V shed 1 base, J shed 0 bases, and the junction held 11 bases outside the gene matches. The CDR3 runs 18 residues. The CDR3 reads CSVEVGVSGTGGSYEQYF. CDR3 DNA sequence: TGCAGCGTTGAAGTGGGGGTATCCGGGACAGGGGGCTCCTACGAGCAGTACTTC.

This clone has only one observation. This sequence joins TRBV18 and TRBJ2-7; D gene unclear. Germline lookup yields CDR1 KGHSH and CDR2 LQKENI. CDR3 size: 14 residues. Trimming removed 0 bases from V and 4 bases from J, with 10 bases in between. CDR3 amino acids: CASSPPSRLYEQYF. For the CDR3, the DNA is TGTGCCAGCTCACCACCATCCAGGTTGTACGAGCAGTACTTC.

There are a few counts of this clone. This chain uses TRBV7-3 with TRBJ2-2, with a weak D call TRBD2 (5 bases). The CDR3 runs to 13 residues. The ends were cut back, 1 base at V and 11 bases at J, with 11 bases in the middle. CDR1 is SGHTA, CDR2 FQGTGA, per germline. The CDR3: CASSLIERTELFF. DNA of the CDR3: TGTGCCAGCAGCTTAATAGAGCGGACCGAGCTGTTTTTT.

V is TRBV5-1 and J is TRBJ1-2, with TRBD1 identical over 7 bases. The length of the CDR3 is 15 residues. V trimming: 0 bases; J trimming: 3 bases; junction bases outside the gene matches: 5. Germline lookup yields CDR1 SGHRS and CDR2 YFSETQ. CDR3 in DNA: TGCGCCAGCAGCTTGGCCCGACAGGGTGACTATGGCTACACCTTC. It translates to CASSLARQGDYGYTF. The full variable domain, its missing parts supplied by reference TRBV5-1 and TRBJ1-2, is KAGVTQTPRYLIKTRGQQVTLSCSPISGHRSVSWYQQTPGQGLQFLFEYFSETQRNKGNFPGRFSGRQFSNSRSEMNVSTLELGDSALYLCASSLARQGDYGYTFGSGTRLTVV.